These 30 T cell receptor beta chains were sequenced from one sample in a study of Tregs in tolerant kidney transplant recipients. Profiling relied on immunoSEQ multiplex PCR, and the TCRdb table lists in-frame clones only, not all of them. Among about 110,000 clones listed, around 89% were seen once. The specimen was CD4+ T cells from blood, collected before the transplant. These receptors were collected from a human donor who received a combined kidney and bone marrow transplant.

This chain's CDR3 is CASRGQVDGQPQHF. In DNA, the CDR3 is TGTGCCAGCAGGGGACAGGTTGACGGGCAGCCCCAGCATTTT. The chain has TRBV2 and TRBJ1-5; 8 bases are a match to TRBD1. Trimming removed 6 bases from V and 7 bases from J; junction bases left unmatched: 8. CDR1 SNHLY and CDR2 FYNNEI come from the germline V gene. This CDR3 comprises 14 residues.

The rearrangement links TRBV27 to TRBJ2-7, with 7 bases aligning to TRBD1. V lost 5 bases, J lost 2 bases, and 6 bases stayed unmatched. The germline gives CDR1 MNHEY, CDR2 SMNVEV (reference sequence). The CDR3 totals 14 residues. The CDR3 region is CASSLRQGTYEQYF. DNA of the CDR3: TGTGCCAGCAGTCTACGACAGGGAACCTACGAGCAGTACTTC.

Points on this clone: Other DNA variants within this sample encode the same CDR3. V usage is TRBV27 and J usage is TRBJ2-7; D is uncertain. There are 12 residues in the CDR3. The germline V and J ends were trimmed by 3 bases and 4 bases, with 7 bases remaining between them. Germline CDR1 reads MNHEY; CDR2 reads SMNVEV (reference sequence). CDR3 in amino acids: CASSFPGYEQYF. CDR3 bases: TGTGCCAGCAGTTTCCCCGGGTACGAGCAGTACTTC.

The genes are TRBV10-2 and TRBJ1-6; TRBD1 is a possible D gene (6 bases). V was trimmed by 0 bases and J by 6 bases, leaving 12 bases between them. The CDR3 spans 16 residues. Germline CDR1 WSHSY, CDR2 SAAADI. CDR3 sequence reads: CASSESAGVFNSPLHF. DNA for the CDR3: TGCGCCAGCAGTGAGTCGGCAGGGGTATTTAATTCACCCCTCCACTTT.

The J gene is TRBJ2-3, the V gene TRBV6-5; D is uncertain. This CDR3 contains 13 residues. V was cut by 6 bases and J by 4 bases, with 11 bases left in between. Germline CDR1 is MNHEY and CDR2 is SVGAGI. The CDR3 region is CASRAPVADTQYF. In DNA form, the CDR3 reads TGTGCCAGCAGAGCCCCCGTGGCAGATACGCAGTATTTT.

Remarks on this clone: At one end, the junction sequence differs from germline, possibly due to a read error. The same CDR3 also results from other DNA sequences found in this sample. The chain carries TRBV2 and TRBJ2-7, with 7 bases aligning to TRBD1. The CDR3 loop spans 16 amino acids. Germline CDR1 reads SNHLY; CDR2 reads FYNNEI. DNA of the CDR3: TGTGCTAGCAGTCCACAGGGGCCCGCGAGCTCCTACGAGCAGTACTTC. Translating it yields CASSPQGPASSYEQYF.

The chain employs TRBV6-1 and TRBJ1-2; no reliable D call. CDR3 length: 15 amino acids. V dropped 3 bases and J dropped 3 bases, with 14 bases sitting between them. CDR1 and CDR2 from the germline V gene are MNHNS and SASEGT. DNA for the CDR3: TGTGCCAGCAGTGAGCCAGGATTGATAGACTATGGCTACACCTTC. This codes for CASSEPGLIDYGYTF.

This chain uses TRBV11-3 with TRBJ2-7; no clear D gene. This CDR3 has 15 amino acids. Trimming stripped 2 bases from V and 3 bases from J, with 14 bases between. Germline loops: CDR1 SGHNT, CDR2 YENEEA. The chain's CDR3 is CASSLTAGEIYEQYF. DNA for the CDR3: TGTGCCAGCAGCTTAACGGCAGGCGAGATCTACGAGCAGTACTTC. Filled out from reference TRBV11-3 and TRBJ2-7, the complete variable domain reads EAGVVQSPRYKIIEKKQPVAFWCNPISGHNTLYWYLQNLGQGPELLIRYENEEAVDDSQLPKDRFSAERLKGVDSTLKIQPAELGDSAVYLCASSLTAGEIYEQYFGPGTRLTVT.

V gene TRBV5-4 combines with J gene TRBJ2-7; D is ambiguous. CDR1 SGHNT and CDR2 YYREEE come from the germline V gene (reference sequence). The germline V and J ends were trimmed by 6 bases and 5 bases, with 24 bases remaining between them. The CDR3 has 16 residues. The CDR3 protein is CASKSCLGASCHEQYF. CDR3 nucleotide sequence: TGTGCCAGCAAATCTTGTCTGGGCGCCAGCTGCCACGAGCAGTACTTC.

The gene calls are TRBV11-3 and TRBJ2-3; D is ambiguous. CDR1 and CDR2 from the germline V gene are SGHNT and YENEEA. The CDR3 has 13 amino acids. The V end was cut by 3 bases, the J end by 6 bases, with 10 bases between. Here the CDR3 reads CASSLAVGDTQYF. CDR3 in DNA: TGTGCCAGCAGCTTGGCTGTCGGGGATACGCAGTATTTT. The full variable domain, completed using reference TRBV11-3 and TRBJ2-3, is EAGVVQSPRYKIIEKKQPVAFWCNPISGHNTLYWYLQNLGQGPELLIRYENEEAVDDSQLPKDRFSAERLKGVDSTLKIQPAELGDSAVYLCASSLAVGDTQYFGPGTRLTVL.

The DNA for the CDR3 is TGTGCCAGCAGTTTCGCTAGCGCCCAAGAGACCCAGTACTTC. It specifies CASSFASAQETQYF. J is TRBJ2-5 and V is TRBV28; TRBD2 might be the D (6 bases). Trimming took off 3 bases at V and 1 base at J, with 9 bases between the two ends. Germline values: CDR1 MDHEN, CDR2 SYDVKM. CDR3 size: 14 residues.

The chain uses TRBV27 and TRBJ1-4, with 7 bases lining up with TRBD1. There are 19 residues in the CDR3. The germline CDR1 and CDR2 sequences are MNHEY and SMNVEV (reference sequence). J was trimmed by 1 base and V by 0 bases; bases with no gene match: 11. CDR3 sequence: CASSLSSTGFRITNEKLFF. In nucleotides, the CDR3 is TGTGCCAGCAGTTTATCGTCGACAGGGTTCCGTATAACTAATGAAAAACTGTTTTTT.

The J gene is TRBJ1-4, the V gene TRBV6-1; no firm D call. The CDR3 totals 14 residues. Deletions cut 3 bases from V and 3 bases from J, with 8 bases between. Germline CDR1 and CDR2: MNHNS and SASEGT. For the CDR3, the DNA is TGTGCCAGCAGTGAGGCAGGTTCTAATGAAAAACTGTTTTTT. Amino acids: CASSEAGSNEKLFF.

The rearrangement joins TRBV9 to TRBJ2-2; TRBD2 agrees at 8 bases. This CDR3 region has 16 residues. CDR1 SGDLS and CDR2 YYNGEE come from the germline V gene. The trim removed 0 bases at V and 5 bases at J, leaving 6 bases unmatched. CDR3 sequence (DNA): TGTGCCAGCAGCGTAGCAGGCGGGACTAGAACCGGGGAGCTGTTTTTT. This translates into CASSVAGGTRTGELFF.

V gene TRBV5-1 combines with J gene TRBJ1-3, with D perhaps TRBD1 (5 bases). V shed 4 bases and J shed 4 bases, with 18 bases lying between them. This CDR3 is 16 amino acids long. Germline CDR1 SGHRS, CDR2 YFSETQ. The CDR3 region has the DNA TGCGCCAGCAGCCTAAACGCCCAGGGCCCCGGAAACACCATATATTTT. Its translation is CASSLNAQGPGNTIYF. Full variable domain (remainder filled in from reference TRBV5-1 and TRBJ1-3): KAGVTQTPRYLIKTRGQQVTLSCSPISGHRSVSWYQQTPGQGLQFLFEYFSETQRNKGNFPGRFSGRQFSNSRSEMNVSTLELGDSALYLCASSLNAQGPGNTIYFGEGSWLTVV.

The chain couples TRBV2 to TRBJ2-5; no definite D call. The germline V gene has CDR1 SNHLY and CDR2 FYNNEI. Trimming took off 4 bases at V and 1 base at J, with 7 bases between the two ends. The CDR3 contains 13 residues. The CDR3 here is CASSGGSQETQYF. In nucleotides, the CDR3 is TGTGCCAGCAGTGGTGGCTCCCAAGAGACCCAGTACTTC.

The rearrangement joins TRBV7-2 to TRBJ2-5, with D tentatively TRBD2 (5 bases). Trimming took 1 base from V and 2 from J, leaving 11 bases between them. The V gene's germline CDR1 is SGHTA and CDR2 FQGNSA. This CDR3 has 15 residues. CDR3 DNA sequence: TGTGCCAGCAGCTTAGTGTGGTCGGGACAAGAGACCCAGTACTTC. Its translation is CASSLVWSGQETQYF.

The J gene is TRBJ2-7, the V gene TRBV11-2; 7 bases align to TRBD1. The trim removed 5 bases at V and 6 bases at J, leaving 4 bases unmatched. Germline V gene lookup returns CDR1 SGHAT and CDR2 FQNNGV. This CDR3 is 12 amino acids long. The DNA for the CDR3 is TGTGCCAGCAGCCAGACAGGGCCCGAGCAGTACTTC. Translating it yields CASSQTGPEQYF.

The rearrangement joins TRBV5-4 to TRBJ2-3; 9 bases are a match to TRBD1. The J segment lost 2 bases and the V segment lost 5 bases, leaving 6 bases of the junction unmatched. CDR3 length: 15 residues. Per the germline V gene, CDR1 is SGHNT and CDR2 is YYREEE (reference sequence). CDR3 sequence (DNA): TGTGCCAGCAGAACCGACAGGGGGTACACAGATACGCAGTATTTT. This sequence encodes CASRTDRGYTDTQYF.

The chain uses TRBV6-1 and TRBJ2-7, with TRBD1 matching over 7 bases. V lost 8 bases, J lost 4 bases, and 11 bases stayed unmatched. Germline loops: CDR1 MNHNS, CDR2 SASEGT. The CDR3 consists of 14 residues. The CDR3 spells CASGQDRLSYEQYF. The CDR3 DNA follows: TGTGCCAGCGGACAGGACAGGTTGTCTTACGAGCAGTACTTC.

The chain carries TRBV2 and TRBJ2-3; D is possibly TRBD1 (6 bases). Germline CDR1 SNHLY, CDR2 FYNNEI. This CDR3 has 16 residues. Deletions cut 4 bases from V and 0 bases from J, with 14 bases between. CDR3 DNA: TGTGCCAGCAGTGCCGGGACAAGACCTAGCACAGATACGCAGTATTTT. Amino acid sequence: CASSAGTRPSTDTQYF.

J is TRBJ2-5 and V is TRBV7-2; the D is unclear. This CDR3 region has 15 residues. Between the trimmed V and J ends, which lost 1 base and 4 bases, there was a span of 13 bases. CDR1 and CDR2 (germline): SGHTA, FQGNSA. CDR3 residues: CASSLGRLGPETQYF. The CDR3 DNA reads as TGTGCCAGCAGCTTAGGCCGTTTGGGCCCAGAGACCCAGTACTTC. The full variable domain, with the rest looked up from reference TRBV7-2 and TRBJ2-5, is GAGVSQSPSNKVTEKGKDVELRCDPISGHTALYWYRQSLGQGLEFLIYFQGNSAPDKSGLPSDRFSAERTGGSVSTLTIQRTQQEDSAVYLCASSLGRLGPETQYFGPGTRLLVL.

This rearrangement joins TRBV11-3 to TRBJ1-1; weak D call: TRBD1 (5 bases). The V end was cut by 1 base, the J end by 4 bases, with 10 bases between. The CDR3 sequence is 14 residues long. Germline CDR1 and CDR2: SGHNT and YENEEA. The CDR3 loop reads CASSLARGSTEAFF. In DNA form, the CDR3 reads TGTGCCAGCAGCTTAGCGCGGGGGAGCACTGAAGCTTTCTTT.

V and J are TRBV5-1 and TRBJ2-3; D uncertain. Trimming stripped 0 bases from V and 5 bases from J, with 10 bases between. Germline assignment: CDR1 SGHRS and CDR2 YFSETQ. The CDR3 sequence is 14 residues long. The DNA of the CDR3 is TGCGCCAGCAGCTTGGGCCTTGGGCGAGATACGCAGTATTTT. It translates to CASSLGLGRDTQYF.

The chain links TRBV4-1 to TRBJ2-3; 8 bases line up with TRBD2. Germline assignment: CDR1 MGHRA and CDR2 YSYEKL. With 0 bases clipped from V and 1 base from J, the junction kept 6 bases outside the gene matches. CDR3 length: 17 amino acids. The DNA of the CDR3 is TGCGCCAGCAGCCAAGAGAGCGGCGGGGGGCGCACAGATACGCAGTATTTT. Protein: CASSQESGGGRTDTQYF.

The chain uses TRBV6-6 and TRBJ1-1; D remains unclear. Germline-derived CDR1 and CDR2 are MNHNY and SVGAGI (reference sequence). CDR3 length: 11 residues. The CDR3, as DNA: TGTGGGTCCGGTCGGGGCACTGAAGCTTTCTTT. Encoded protein: CGSGRGTEAFF.

The gene calls are TRBV7-9 and TRBJ1-2; no clear D. CDR1 is SEHNR, CDR2 FQNEAQ, per germline (reference sequence). The V end lost 4 bases, the J end lost 4 bases, and 7 bases lay between the germline ends. The CDR3 has 12 amino acids. CDR3 in amino acids: CASSSRAYGYTF. As DNA, the CDR3 is TGTGCCAGCAGCTCCCGAGCCTATGGCTACACCTTC.

This clone was observed a few times. This chain uses TRBV5-1 with TRBJ2-1; D gene uncertain. V was clipped by 0 bases and J by 6 bases, with 7 bases between them. The CDR3 loop spans 13 amino acids. Germline CDR1 reads SGHRS; CDR2 reads YFSETQ. In nucleotides, the CDR3 is TGCGCCAGCAGCTTGGGCGAAGCCAATGAGCAGTTCTTC. Translating gives CASSLGEANEQFF.

The chain links TRBV19 to TRBJ1-2, with 7 bases aligning to TRBD1. This CDR3 has 15 residues. Germline V gene data show CDR1 as LNHDA and CDR2 as SQIVND (reference sequence). V shed 6 bases and J 0 bases; nucleotides not matched to a gene: 7. The CDR3 nucleotides are TGTGCCAGTAGACGACAGGGTCGGGCTAACTATGGCTACACCTTC. It specifies CASRRQGRANYGYTF. Combining the CDR3 with reference TRBV19 and TRBJ1-2 gives the whole variable domain DGGITQSPKYLFRKEGQNVTLSCEQNLNHDAMYWYRQDPGQGLRLIYYSQIVNDFQKGDIAEGYSVSREKKESFPLTVTSAQKNPTAFYLCASRRQGRANYGYTFGSGTRLTVV.

Only one count was recorded for this clone. This sequence joins TRBV5-6 and TRBJ2-1, with unresolved D. CDR1 is SGHDT, CDR2 YYEEEE, per germline. The CDR3 is made up of 14 amino acids. V lost 0 bases and J 4 bases, leaving 8 bases between the germline ends. DNA for the CDR3: TGTGCCAGCAGCTTGGCCCGGGTTTACAATGAGCAGTTCTTC. It encodes CASSLARVYNEQFF.